This T cell receptor beta chain was retrieved from a study of T-cell reconstitution after alpha-beta-depleted transplantation in children. Findings and limits, study-wide: From newly produced T cells came most of the T-cell counts and diversity one year after transplant.

Preparation of the TCRbeta library involved a method that used unique molecular identifiers. TCRdb re-derived calls from the PCR reads in MiXCR, one entry per CDR3 protein. Of 450,000 to 700,000 distinct CDR3 sequences listed, approximately 30% are singletons. Germline values: CDR1 SGHRS, CDR2 YFSETQ. This CDR3 has 13 amino acids. V was shortened by 0 bases and J by 11 bases, with 14 bases between the two germline ends. This clonotype was picked up a small number of times. Antigen: not known. This chain joins TRBV5-1 and TRBJ1-1, with D unclear. The origin of this receptor is a boy under two years old with Wiskott-Aldrich syndrome, due to receive a stem cell transplant. The sequenced sample was PBMCs, obtained before TCRalphabeta/CD19-depleted stem cell transplant. Written as DNA, the CDR3 is TGCGCCAGCAGCTTGGAGGATGGGGTAGGGGCTTTCTTT. It yields the protein CASSLEDGVGAFF.